One and the same sample provided the 32 T cell receptor beta chains below, sequenced in a study of CD8+ T cells in alopecia areata. CD4, CD8alpha, NKG2D, NKG2ACE and other markers were used to sort pooled cutaneous lymph node cells. Reverse transcription of extracted RNA yielded cDNA, which provided the sequencing template. Assay used: immunoSEQ multiplex PCR; TCRdb lists only in-frame clones, some missing. The sample was found to contain 270,000 or so clones, and every one recurs. The sample taken for sequencing was CD4+ T cells sorted from a lymph node. The receptors shown here come from a C3H/HeJ mouse with alopecia areata. As its MHC haplotype, the strain has H2-k.

The table lists this clone with a few counts. Gene names follow the mouse nomenclature. With the read ending 4 residues before the CDR3 end, the germline J gene is used to fill in that end. The sample contains more than one DNA sequence encoding this CDR3. V is TRBV5 and J is TRBJ2-2; possible D gene TRBD1, 7 bases. The CDR3 has 14 residues. V was pared by 2 bases and J by 4 bases, with 8 bases between. Per germline, CDR1 LGHNA and CDR2 YNLKQL (reference sequence). The sequenced CDR3 bases are TGTGCCAGCAGCCAACAGGGGGGCACCGGG. Protein sequence: CASSQQGGTG. The whole CDR3 protein is CASSQQGGTGQLYF.

Turning to this clone: Here the gene names and germline are mouse. The CDR3 spells CASSWGQNSDYTF. Partial CDR3 DNA: TGTGCCAGCAGCTGGGGACAGAACTCC. The chain has TRBV4 and TRBJ1-2; 7 nucleotides align to TRBD1. Read sequence stops 4 residues before the CDR3 end, and the germline J gene provides the missing end. The CDR3 consists of 13 residues. With V trimmed by 4 bases and J by 2 bases, 1 base remained unmatched. Per the germline V gene, CDR1 is LGHDT and CDR2 is YNNKQL (reference sequence).

Only a few counts were recorded for this clone. Genes here carry mouse names. With the read ending 3 residues before the CDR3 end, the germline J gene is used to fill in that end. V and J are TRBV19 and TRBJ1-6, with 7 bases aligning to TRBD1. TRBJ1-6 counts as an open reading frame of uncertain function. The CDR3 is made up of 14 amino acids. With 3 bases clipped from V and 5 bases from J, the junction kept 2 bases outside the gene matches. CDR1 is FNHDT and CDR2 is SITEND in the germline V gene (reference sequence). CDR3 bases read: TGTGCCAGCAGTAGAGACAGGGATAATTCGCCC. Encoded protein: CASSRDRDNSP. The CDR3 in its entirety is CASSRDRDNSPLYF.

This clone occurred a few times. The listed genes are named as in mouse. The read ends 4 residues shy of where the CDR3 ends; the end is completed using the germline J gene. This sequence joins TRBV31 and TRBJ2-1; 8 bases match TRBD2. Germline assignment: CDR1 GKSSPN and CDR2 SITVG. There are 15 residues in the CDR3. V dropped 1 base and J dropped 6; count of bases not matched to a gene: 8. The sequenced part of the CDR3 DNA is TGTGCCTGGAGTCCCCCGACTGGGGCGGGTGCT. It is translated as CAWSPPTGAGA. Given in full, the CDR3 is CAWSPPTGAGAEQFF.

Concerning this clone itself: Gene and germline names: mouse. The read halts 4 residues ahead of the CDR3 end, with the missing end drawn from the germline J gene. This sample includes further DNA sequences coding for the same CDR3. J is TRBJ2-2 and V is TRBV19; 10 positions agree with TRBD2. Looked up from germline, CDR1 is FNHDT and CDR2 is SITEND (reference sequence). V lost 3 bases, J lost 4 bases, and 0 bases stayed unmatched. This CDR3 spans 14 amino acids. The CDR3 spells CASSRTGGTGQLYF. Incomplete CDR3 DNA: TGTGCCAGCAGTAGGACTGGGGGCACCGGG. Full variable domain (missing parts from reference TRBV19 and TRBJ2-2): GGIITQTPKFLIGQEGQKLTLKCQQNFNHDTMYWYRQDSGKGLRLIYYSITENDLQKGDLSEGYDASREKKSSFSLTVTSAQKNEMAVFLCASSRTGGTGQLYFGEGSKLTVL.

This clone was seen a few times. All gene names here are mouse names. The sequence runs out 3 residues before the end of the CDR3; the remainder is reconstructed from the germline J gene. The V call is TRBV13-3, the J call TRBJ1-6; D might be TRBD1 (6 bases). TRBJ1-6 is an ORF; its function is uncertain. Trimming removed 1 base at V and 7 bases at J, with 9 bases between. This CDR3 has 14 residues. Per the germline V gene, CDR1 is NNHDY and CDR2 is SYVADS. CDR3 DNA, as far as it was read: TGTGCCAGCAGTGATCAGGGGACGAATTCGCCC. Translating it yields CASSDQGTNSP. The complete CDR3 reads CASSDQGTNSPLYF.

Worth noting for this clone: Gene names and germline match the mouse. The read stops 4 residues short of the end of the CDR3; the missing end is completed from the germline J gene. The chain is built from TRBV13-1 and TRBJ2-5; 7 bases are shared with TRBD1. The CDR3 spans 14 residues. From germline, CDR1 is NSHNY and CDR2 SYGAGN. After removal of 2 bases from V and 2 bases from J, the junction contained 2 bases not matched to a gene. The covered CDR3 bases are TGTGCCAGCAGTGAGACAGGGACCCAAGAC. This gives the protein CASSETGTQD. The whole CDR3 reads CASSETGTQDTQYF.

As to this clone: Mouse germline and gene names are used. The read terminates 4 residues ahead of where the CDR3 ends, so the germline J gene completes it. The sample has other DNA sequences that encode this CDR3 too. The genes are TRBV13-1 and TRBJ2-1, with D perhaps matching TRBD1 (6 bases). Germline values: CDR1 NSHNY, CDR2 SYGAGN. CDR3 length equals 15 residues. The V gene lost 0 bases and the J gene lost 0 bases, with 7 bases spanning the gap. CDR3 residues: CASSDEGVNYAEQFF. The part of the CDR3 DNA that was read is TGTGCCAGCAGTGATGAGGGGGTTAACTATGCT.

Concerning this clone: Gene names are the mouse ones. The DNA ends 4 residues before the CDR3 does, and the rest of the CDR3 is filled in from the germline J gene. The genes are TRBV5 and TRBJ2-7, with TRBD2 matching over 12 bases. Germline V gene lookup returns CDR1 LGHNA and CDR2 YNLKQL (reference sequence). This CDR3 has 14 residues. The DNA read from the CDR3 is TGTGCCAGCAGCCTCCGGGACTGGGGGGAT. This gives the protein CASSLRDWGD. In full, the CDR3 reads CASSLRDWGDEQYF.

Points on this clone: It may be a read error: a sequence one base away is much more abundant. The gene names here belong to mouse. The read ends 4 residues before the CDR3 terminus; that terminus is restored from the germline J gene. The rearrangement links TRBV19 to TRBJ2-1; 7 bases fit TRBD1. The V gene end was trimmed by 5 bases and the J gene end by 0 bases; junction bases not matched to a gene: 2. The CDR3 spans 14 residues. Germline loops: CDR1 FNHDT, CDR2 SITEND (reference sequence). CDR3 region: CASRDRVNYAEQFF. The sequenced CDR3 bases are TGTGCCAGCAGAGACAGGGTTAACTATGCT.

A few counts support this clone. Gene names denote mouse genes. The CDR3 end falls 4 residues outside the read, so it is completed with the germline J gene. This chain joins TRBV14 and TRBJ2-5; a weak D match, TRBD2 (6 bases). The CDR3 is 14 residues long. Germline assignment: CDR1 SGHDT and CDR2 FRDEAV. V lost 1 base and J lost 2, with 8 bases in between. Partial CDR3 DNA: TGTGCCAGCAGTTTCAGCTGGGGCCAAGAC. Protein: CASSFSWGQD. The full CDR3 protein reads CASSFSWGQDTQYF.

This clone was seen a handful of times. Gene names refer to mouse genes. The sequenced part of the CDR3 DNA is TGTGCCAGCAGTAAGAAGGGGAGGGGATCCACCGGG. Protein product: CASSKKGRGSTG. The entire CDR3 reads CASSKKGRGSTGQLYF. The chain links TRBV19 to TRBJ2-2, with D maybe TRBD1 (5 bases). The read finishes 4 residues shy of the CDR3 end, and the germline J gene is used to complete it. V lost 3 bases, J lost 4 bases, and 16 bases lay in between. CDR3 length equals 16 residues. Germline V gene sequence: CDR1 FNHDT, CDR2 SITEND (reference sequence).

Remarks on this clone: The genes and germline here are from mouse. With the read ending 4 residues before the CDR3 end, the germline J gene is used to fill in that end. The J gene is TRBJ2-5, the V gene TRBV5; a weak D match, TRBD1 (5 bases). CDR1 is LGHNA, CDR2 YNLKQL, per germline (reference sequence). V was pared by 1 base and J by 0 bases, with 8 bases between. This CDR3 contains 15 residues. The CDR3 protein is CASSQGGVNQDTQYF. Partial CDR3 DNA: TGTGCCAGCAGCCAAGGAGGGGTTAACCAAGAC.

About this clone: The genes are named according to mouse. The DNA ends 4 residues before the CDR3 does, and the rest of the CDR3 is filled in from the germline J gene. Other DNA sequences in this sample translate to the same CDR3. The V gene is TRBV13-1, the J gene TRBJ2-7; TRBD2 aligns across 11 bases. This CDR3 is 13 amino acids long. Unmatched junction bases numbered 1, after V lost 7 bases and J lost 1 base. CDR1 is NSHNY, CDR2 SYGAGN, per germline. The CDR3 here is CASGTGGSYEQYF. The CDR3 DNA, read in part, is TGTGCCAGCGGGACTGGGGGATCCTAT.

This clone turned up a few times. All gene names here are mouse names. The CDR3 goes on 4 residues after the read ends, and that part is filled in from the germline J gene. This chain links TRBV29 with TRBJ2-4; 7 bases map to TRBD1. This CDR3 has 14 residues. Germline V lookup: CDR1 MSHET, CDR2 SYDVDS. V trimming: 4 bases; J trimming: 0 bases; junction bases outside the gene matches: 1. The DNA read from the CDR3 is TGTGCTAGCAGTTGGGACAGTAGTCAAAAC. Protein product: CASSWDSSQN. The whole CDR3 reads CASSWDSSQNTLYF.

Only a few counts were recorded for this clone. Gene names and germline match the mouse. The CDR3 end falls 4 residues outside the read, so it is completed with the germline J gene. The V gene is TRBV5, the J gene TRBJ2-1; D might be TRBD2 (6 bases). The CDR3 is made up of 15 amino acids. The ends were cut back, 4 bases at V and 4 bases at J, with 14 bases in the middle. Germline CDR1 LGHNA, CDR2 YNLKQL (reference sequence). The sequenced part of the CDR3 DNA is TGTGCCAGCAGCCCCCAACGGGACTTTTATGCT. It specifies CASSPQRDFYA. The whole CDR3 is CASSPQRDFYAEQFF.

This clone was counted only a few times. The germline and genes are mouse ones. The CDR3 goes on 3 residues after the read ends, and that part is filled in from the germline J gene. This chain links TRBV19 with TRBJ1-6; D is unresolved. TRBJ1-6 belongs to the ORF category, with a function that is uncertain. Per the germline V gene, CDR1 is FNHDT and CDR2 is SITEND (reference sequence). This CDR3 region has 14 residues. The V end lost 2 bases, the J end lost 6 bases, and 9 bases lay between the germline ends. CDR3 sequence: CASSIRYTNSPLYF. The part of the CDR3 DNA that was read is TGTGCCAGCAGTATTAGGTACACTAATTCGCCC.

In its sample, this clone was seen a few times. Mouse germline and gene names are used. The read stops 3 residues short of the end of the CDR3; the missing end is completed from the germline J gene. The chain employs TRBV13-3 and TRBJ1-6, with 10 bases identical to TRBD1. TRBJ1-6 is annotated as an ORF whose role is uncertain. The CDR3 totals 16 residues. Per germline, CDR1 NNHDY and CDR2 SYVADS. The J segment lost 6 bases and the V segment lost 5 bases, leaving 8 bases of the junction unmatched. CDR3 bases read: TGTGCCAGCAGGGGACCCGGGACAGGGGTTAATTCGCCC. Protein product: CASRGPGTGVNSP. The whole CDR3 sequence is CASRGPGTGVNSPLYF.

Of note for this clone: The gene names given are mouse names. The read terminates 4 residues before the CDR3 end, so the remaining end is supplied by the germline J gene. The chain recombines TRBV13-2 with TRBJ2-1; 9 bases are a match to TRBD1. The V and J ends lost 2 bases and 4 bases, in that order; junction bases with no gene match: 4. The CDR3 consists of 15 residues. From germline, CDR1 is NNHNN and CDR2 SYGAGS (reference sequence). CDR3 region: CASGEEGQGYAEQFF. Incomplete CDR3 DNA: TGTGCCAGCGGTGAGGAAGGACAGGGGTATGCT.

This clone was picked up a small number of times. Gene names follow the mouse nomenclature. The read halts 4 residues ahead of the CDR3 end, with the missing end drawn from the germline J gene. V usage is TRBV1 and J usage is TRBJ2-3; 9 nucleotides agree with TRBD1. Germline V gene lookup returns CDR1 NSQYPW and CDR2 LRSPGD (reference sequence). This CDR3 is built from 15 residues. V lost 2 bases and J lost 3; bases outside the gene matches: 3. Partial CDR3 DNA: TGCACCTGCAGTGCATACAGGGGGCGAGCAGAA. Translation: CTCSAYRGRAE. The whole CDR3 protein is CTCSAYRGRAETLYF.

A note on this clone: Germline and genes here are mouse. The read halts 4 residues ahead of the CDR3 end, with the missing end drawn from the germline J gene. Other DNA sequences within the sample encode an identical CDR3. The J gene is TRBJ2-5, the V gene TRBV13-1; 8 nucleotides line up with TRBD1. The trim removed 3 bases at V and 2 bases at J, leaving 2 bases unmatched. Germline lookup yields CDR1 NSHNY and CDR2 SYGAGN. The CDR3 consists of 14 residues. The CDR3 bases that were read are TGTGCCAGCAGTGGGACAGGGTCCCAAGAC. It encodes CASSGTGSQD. The full-length CDR3 reads as CASSGTGSQDTQYF.

This clone turned up a few times. These gene names are mouse names. The read comes to an end 4 residues before the CDR3 does, leaving the germline J gene to fill in the end. The J gene is TRBJ2-1, the V gene TRBV29; weak D call: TRBD2 (5 bases). Germline values: CDR1 MSHET, CDR2 SYDVDS. The CDR3 spans 14 residues. V was pared by 1 base and J by 3 bases, with 7 bases between. CDR3 amino acids: CASSLFGVYAEQFF. The covered CDR3 bases are TGTGCTAGCAGTTTATTTGGGGTCTATGCT.

As to this clone: Mouse gene names and germline throughout. Read data end 4 residues before the CDR3 end; the end is taken from the germline J gene. Other DNA sequences in the sample encode the same CDR3. This chain joins TRBV1 and TRBJ2-1; D remains ambiguous. The CDR3 sequence is 12 residues long. From germline, CDR1 is NSQYPW and CDR2 LRSPGD (reference sequence). V lost 1 base, J lost 4 bases, and 2 bases lay in between. Incomplete CDR3 DNA: TGCACCTGCAGTGCAGGGTATGCT. This sequence encodes CTCSAGYA. From start to end, the CDR3 is CTCSAGYAEQFF.

This clone was seen a few times. Gene names are mouse gene names. Sequencing ends 4 residues short of the CDR3 end; the germline J gene provides the rest. In the same sample, other DNA sequences code for this CDR3. J is TRBJ2-3 and V is TRBV5; D call uncertain. In germline, CDR1 is LGHNA, CDR2 YNLKQL (reference sequence). CDR3 length equals 14 residues. The V and J ends lost 0 bases and 3 bases respectively, with 7 bases between them. The covered CDR3 bases are TGTGCCAGCAGCCAAGAGGGTACGGCAGAA. It encodes CASSQEGTAE. The full CDR3 is CASSQEGTAETLYF.

A note on this clone: Here the gene names and germline are mouse. The CDR3 is cut off 4 residues early in the read; its end comes from the germline J gene. This chain connects TRBV19 to TRBJ2-1; TRBD2 aligns across 10 bases. Germline loops: CDR1 FNHDT, CDR2 SITEND (reference sequence). V lost 5 bases to trimming and J lost 4 bases; unmatched junction nucleotides: 3. CDR3 length: 14 amino acids. CDR3 residues: CASRTGGRYAEQFF. CDR3 DNA (partial): TGTGCCAGCAGGACTGGGGGGAGGTATGCT.

This clone was observed a few times. Mouse gene names apply. The read halts 4 residues ahead of the CDR3 end, with the missing end drawn from the germline J gene. Other DNA sequences of this sample code for an identical CDR3. V and J are TRBV5 and TRBJ2-5; D remains unclear. This CDR3 is built from 11 residues. The V gene's germline CDR1 is LGHNA and CDR2 YNLKQL (reference sequence). The part of the CDR3 DNA that was read is TGTGCCAGCAGCCAGAGAGAC. This sequence encodes CASSQRD. The full-length CDR3 reads as CASSQRDTQYF.

This clone was seen a handful of times. The gene names here belong to mouse. The read ends 4 residues before the CDR3 terminus; that terminus is restored from the germline J gene. The same CDR3 arises from other DNA sequences in this sample as well. The chain is built from TRBV19 and TRBJ2-5; 8 nucleotides match TRBD2. Germline V gives CDR1 FNHDT, CDR2 SITEND (reference sequence). This CDR3 contains 14 residues. Unmatched junction bases numbered 0, after V lost 2 bases and J lost 1 base. The DNA read from the CDR3 is TGTGCCAGCAGTATTGGGGGGGACCAAGAC. Amino acid sequence: CASSIGGDQD. In full, the CDR3 is CASSIGGDQDTQYF.

This clone turned up a few times. Genes here carry mouse names. From the germline J gene comes the end of the CDR3, since the read stops 4 residues before it. V gene TRBV13-3 combines with J gene TRBJ1-4, with TRBD1 identical over 7 bases. Germline V lookup: CDR1 NNHDY, CDR2 SYVADS. CDR3 size: 12 residues. The DNA read from the CDR3 is TGTGCCAGCAGTCACAGGGGCGAA. As protein: CASSHRGE. The entire CDR3 reads CASSHRGERLFF.

Only a few counts were recorded for this clone. The gene symbols are mouse symbols. The read finishes 4 residues shy of the CDR3 end, and the germline J gene is used to complete it. The chain has TRBV1 and TRBJ2-7, with 8 bases aligning to TRBD2. Germline values: CDR1 NSQYPW, CDR2 LRSPGD (reference sequence). CDR3 length: 15 amino acids. V dropped 0 bases and J dropped 0; count of bases not matched to a gene: 1. The CDR3 reads CTCSADGGGSYEQYF. The part of the CDR3 DNA that was read is TGCACCTGCAGTGCAGATGGGGGGGGCTCCTAT.

This clone has a handful of counts. All gene names here are mouse names. Read sequence stops 4 residues before the CDR3 end, and the germline J gene provides the missing end. The chain carries TRBV5 and TRBJ2-1, with 7 bases fitting TRBD2. The CDR3 length is 15 residues. CDR1 LGHNA and CDR2 YNLKQL come from the germline V gene (reference sequence). The covered CDR3 bases are TGTGCCAGCAGCCAAGGGGGGGGTCCGGGGGCT. Amino acids: CASSQGGGPGA. The entire CDR3 protein reads CASSQGGGPGAEQFF.

This clone was seen a few times. Gene and germline names: mouse. Read sequence stops 4 residues before the CDR3 end, and the germline J gene provides the missing end. The chain joins TRBV19 to TRBJ1-1; 7 bases are shared with TRBD1. Germline V gene data show CDR1 as FNHDT and CDR2 as SITEND (reference sequence). V was clipped by 5 bases and J by 2 bases; unmatched bases: 6. The CDR3 totals 14 residues. The sequenced part of the CDR3 DNA is TGTGCCAGCAGCCGGGACAGTTTTAACACA. It translates to CASSRDSFNT. The whole CDR3 sequence reads CASSRDSFNTEVFF.

A note on this clone: All gene names here are mouse names. The read comes to an end 4 residues before the CDR3 does, leaving the germline J gene to fill in the end. The chain recombines TRBV13-2 with TRBJ2-1, with 10 bases that match TRBD1. V gave up 2 bases and J gave up 4 bases; unmatched junction bases: 6. Looked up from germline, CDR1 is NNHNN and CDR2 is SYGAGS (reference sequence). The CDR3 spans 16 residues. CDR3 bases read: TGTGCCAGCGGTGACCGACAGGGGGCGCGGTATGCT. This encodes CASGDRQGARYA. The entire CDR3 reads CASGDRQGARYAEQFF.